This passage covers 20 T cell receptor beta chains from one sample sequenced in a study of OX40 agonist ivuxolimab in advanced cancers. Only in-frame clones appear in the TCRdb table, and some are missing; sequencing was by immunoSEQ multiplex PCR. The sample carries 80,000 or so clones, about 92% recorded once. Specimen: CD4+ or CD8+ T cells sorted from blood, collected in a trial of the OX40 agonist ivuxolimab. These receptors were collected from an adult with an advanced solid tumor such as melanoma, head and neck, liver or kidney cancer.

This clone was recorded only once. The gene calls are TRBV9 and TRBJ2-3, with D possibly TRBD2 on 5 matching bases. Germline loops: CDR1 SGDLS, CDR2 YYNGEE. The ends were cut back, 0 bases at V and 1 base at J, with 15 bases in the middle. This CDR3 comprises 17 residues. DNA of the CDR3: TGTGCCAGCAGCGTAGGTTGGGAGCCAGTGGGCACAGATACGCAGTATTTT. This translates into CASSVGWEPVGTDTQYF.

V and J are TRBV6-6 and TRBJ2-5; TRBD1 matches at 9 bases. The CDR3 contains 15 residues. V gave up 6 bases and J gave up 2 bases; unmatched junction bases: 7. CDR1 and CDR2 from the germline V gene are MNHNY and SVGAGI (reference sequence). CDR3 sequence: CASRGGQGGQETQYF. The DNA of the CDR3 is TGTGCCAGCAGGGGGGGACAGGGAGGGCAAGAGACCCAGTACTTC.

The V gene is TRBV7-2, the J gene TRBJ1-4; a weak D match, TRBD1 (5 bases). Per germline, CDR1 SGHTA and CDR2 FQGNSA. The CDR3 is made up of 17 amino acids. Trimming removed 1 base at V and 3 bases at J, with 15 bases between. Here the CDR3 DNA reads TGTGCCAGCAGCTTAGGCGGCCCTATGGGGCCTAATGAAAAACTGTTTTTT. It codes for CASSLGGPMGPNEKLFF.

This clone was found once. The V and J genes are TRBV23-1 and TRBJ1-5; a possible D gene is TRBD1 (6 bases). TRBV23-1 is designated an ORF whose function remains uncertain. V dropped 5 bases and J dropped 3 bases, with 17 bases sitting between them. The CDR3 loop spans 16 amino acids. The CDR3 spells CASSNRRQAHNQPQHF. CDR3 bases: TGCGCCAGCAGTAATCGCCGACAGGCCCACAATCAGCCCCAGCATTTT.

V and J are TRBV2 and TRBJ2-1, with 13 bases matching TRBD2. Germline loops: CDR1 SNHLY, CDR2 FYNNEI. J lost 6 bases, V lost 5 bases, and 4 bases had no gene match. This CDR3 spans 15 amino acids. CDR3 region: CASSLLAGGPNEQFF. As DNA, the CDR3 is TGTGCCAGCAGTTTACTAGCGGGGGGGCCCAATGAGCAGTTCTTC.

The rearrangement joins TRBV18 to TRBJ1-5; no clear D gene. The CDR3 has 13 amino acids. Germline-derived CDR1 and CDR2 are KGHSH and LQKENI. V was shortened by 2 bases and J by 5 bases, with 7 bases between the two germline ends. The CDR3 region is CASSPGEDQPQHF. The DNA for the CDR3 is TGTGCCAGCTCACCAGGGGAAGATCAGCCCCAGCATTTT.

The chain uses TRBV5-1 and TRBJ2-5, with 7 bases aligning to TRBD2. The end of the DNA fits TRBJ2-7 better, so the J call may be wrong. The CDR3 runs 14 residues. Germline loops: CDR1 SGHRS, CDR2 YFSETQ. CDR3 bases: TGCGCCAGCAGCTCGGGGGGTGGAAGATACGAGCAGTACTTC. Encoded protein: CASSSGGGRYEQYF.

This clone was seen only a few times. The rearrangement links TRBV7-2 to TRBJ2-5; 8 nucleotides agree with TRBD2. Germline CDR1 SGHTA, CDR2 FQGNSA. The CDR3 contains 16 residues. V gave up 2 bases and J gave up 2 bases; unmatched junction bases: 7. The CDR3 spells CASSLSPSGLQETQYF. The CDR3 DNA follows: TGTGCCAGCAGCTTATCGCCTAGCGGGCTACAAGAGACCCAGTACTTC.

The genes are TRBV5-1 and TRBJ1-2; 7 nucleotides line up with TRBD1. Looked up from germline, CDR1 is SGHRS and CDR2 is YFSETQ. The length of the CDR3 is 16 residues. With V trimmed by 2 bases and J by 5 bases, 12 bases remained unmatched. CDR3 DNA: TGCGCCAGCAGCTTCGGACAGGAGGTTTCGCCGTATGGCTACACCTTC. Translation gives CASSFGQEVSPYGYTF.

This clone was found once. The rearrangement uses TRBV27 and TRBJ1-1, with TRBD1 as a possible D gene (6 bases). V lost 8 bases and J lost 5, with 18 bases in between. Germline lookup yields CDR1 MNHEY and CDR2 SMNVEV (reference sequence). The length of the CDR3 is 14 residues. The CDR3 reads CASHTRGGRTEAFF. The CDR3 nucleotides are TGTGCCAGCCATACGAGGGGGGGCAGGACTGAAGCTTTCTTT.

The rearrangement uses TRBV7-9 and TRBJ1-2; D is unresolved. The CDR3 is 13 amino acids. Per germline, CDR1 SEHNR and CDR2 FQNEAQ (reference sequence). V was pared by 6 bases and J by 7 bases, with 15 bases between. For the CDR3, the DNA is TGTGCCAGCAGAGACCCTCGGTTAGGTGGCTACACCTTC. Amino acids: CASRDPRLGGYTF.

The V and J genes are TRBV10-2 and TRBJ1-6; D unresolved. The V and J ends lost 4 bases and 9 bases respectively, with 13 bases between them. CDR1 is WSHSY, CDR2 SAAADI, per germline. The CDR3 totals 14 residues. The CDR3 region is CASSAAGGGSPLHF. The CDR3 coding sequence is TGCGCCAGCAGTGCTGCAGGCGGTGGTTCACCCCTCCACTTT.

DNA of the CDR3: TGCGCCAGCAGCTTGGATCCCCCCTCTGGAACCCAGTACTTC. It is translated as CASSLDPPSGTQYF. The chain has TRBV5-1 and TRBJ2-5; D gene unclear. Per the germline V gene, CDR1 is SGHRS and CDR2 is YFSETQ. CDR3 length: 14 amino acids. V was pared by 0 bases and J by 8 bases, with 14 bases between.

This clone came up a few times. CDR3 DNA sequence: TGCAGCGTTGGAAGAGATACGCAGTATTTT. Protein: CSVGRDTQYF. This chain joins TRBV29-1 and TRBJ2-3; the D is unclear. Germline CDR1 and CDR2: SQVTM and ANQGSEA. With 4 bases removed from V and 5 bases from J, the gap between germline ends came to 4 bases. This CDR3 comprises 10 residues.

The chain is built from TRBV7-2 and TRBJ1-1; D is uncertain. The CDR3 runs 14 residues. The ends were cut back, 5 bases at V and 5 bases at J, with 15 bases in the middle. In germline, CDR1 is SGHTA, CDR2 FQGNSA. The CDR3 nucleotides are TGTGCCAGCAGCAAAAACCCAGTGTTAACTGAAGCTTTCTTT. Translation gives CASSKNPVLTEAFF.

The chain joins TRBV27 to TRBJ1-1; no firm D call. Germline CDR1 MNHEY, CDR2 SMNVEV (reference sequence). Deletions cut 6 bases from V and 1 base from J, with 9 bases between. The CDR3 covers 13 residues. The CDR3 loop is CASSTEWNTEAFF. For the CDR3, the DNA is TGTGCCAGCAGCACAGAATGGAACACTGAAGCTTTCTTT.

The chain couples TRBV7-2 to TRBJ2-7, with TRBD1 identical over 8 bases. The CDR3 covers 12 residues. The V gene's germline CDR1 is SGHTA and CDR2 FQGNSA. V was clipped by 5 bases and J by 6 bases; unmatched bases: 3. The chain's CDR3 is CASSPRGREQYF. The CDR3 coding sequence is TGTGCCAGCAGCCCCAGGGGGCGCGAGCAGTACTTC. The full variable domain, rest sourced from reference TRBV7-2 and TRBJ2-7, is GAGVSQSPSNKVTEKGKDVELRCDPISGHTALYWYRQSLGQGLEFLIYFQGNSAPDKSGLPSDRFSAERTGGSVSTLTIQRTQQEDSAVYLCASSPRGREQYFGPGTRLTVT.

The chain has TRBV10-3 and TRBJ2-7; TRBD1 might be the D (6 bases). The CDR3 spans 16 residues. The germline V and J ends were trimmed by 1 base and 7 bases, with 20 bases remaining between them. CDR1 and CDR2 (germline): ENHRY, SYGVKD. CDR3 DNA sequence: TGTGCCATCAGTGAGTTCGGGTCCGAGGCAGGGGAAGAGCAGTACTTC. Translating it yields CAISEFGSEAGEEQYF.

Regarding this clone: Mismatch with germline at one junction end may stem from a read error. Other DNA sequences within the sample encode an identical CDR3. The CDR3 loop is CASSYVAGFHQPQHF. CDR3 DNA: TGTGCCAGCAGTTACGTAGCAGGGTTTCATCAGCCCCAGCATTTC. The gene calls are TRBV28 and TRBJ1-5, with a weak D call TRBD1 (5 bases). The germline CDR1 and CDR2 sequences are MDHEN and SYDVKM. This CDR3 has 15 residues.

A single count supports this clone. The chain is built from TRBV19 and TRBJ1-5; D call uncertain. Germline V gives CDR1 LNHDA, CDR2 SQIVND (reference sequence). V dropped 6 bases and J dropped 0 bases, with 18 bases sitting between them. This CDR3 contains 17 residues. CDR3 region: CASSQTRHTDSNQPQHF. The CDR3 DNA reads TGTGCCAGTAGCCAAACAAGACACACCGATAGCAATCAGCCCCAGCATTTT.